Reported below is one T cell receptor beta chain. The antigen is undetermined. This record belongs to a study of blood T cells in healthy people across ages. Study findings and constraints: Relative to aged donors, long-lived donors carried more naive CD4+ cells and displayed higher diversity.

It was with a sample-barcoded 5' primer and a J-beta primer mix that a second PCR of roughly 6 to 12 cycles was run. Each CDR3 protein gets one entry after TCRdb re-called the 5' RACE reads with MiXCR. The sample has approximately 900,000 distinct CDR3 sequences, approximately 32% seen once; the top ten hold more than 8.5%. Germline V gene data show CDR1 as SGHRS and CDR2 as YFSETQ. This CDR3 comprises 15 residues. V trimming: 4 bases; J trimming: 4 bases; junction bases outside the gene matches: 8. This sample also belongs to another study, concerning T cells of mothers and their children. That paper states: In the second PCR, M1S primer introduced barcodes and 2-4 random bases. Comparable shaping of TCR recombination output by thymic selection was observed in related and unrelated pairs.

This clonotype was sampled from a woman between 40 and 55 years old in good health. The sample taken for sequencing was blood. This rearrangement joins TRBV5-1 to TRBJ1-3; 7 bases are a match to TRBD1. The CDR3 DNA reads TGCGCCAGCAGCCCGGACAGGTTATCGGGAAACACCATATATTTT. It encodes CASSPDRLSGNTIYF.